These 23 T cell receptor beta chains were all obtained from the same sample, sequenced in a study of blood T cells in healthy people across ages. A sample-barcoded 5' primer and a J-beta primer mix were used in a second PCR of roughly 7 to 11 cycles. TCRdb re-analysed the 5' RACE reads in MiXCR, keeping a single row per CDR3 protein. This table has about 2 million distinct CDR3 sequences, about 50% appearing once. The source material was blood. The receptors come from a woman aged 40 to 55 in good health.

V usage is TRBV20-1 and J usage is TRBJ2-3; 8 bases agree with TRBD2. V was clipped by 6 bases and J by 3 bases; unmatched bases: 14. CDR3 length: 16 residues. Germline assignment: CDR1 DFQATT and CDR2 SNEGSKA (reference sequence). The CDR3 loop is CSARQISGRRTDTQYF. The CDR3 DNA follows: TGCAGTGCCCGCCAGATCAGCGGGAGAAGGACAGATACGCAGTATTTT.

CDR3 DNA: TGTGCCAGCAGCTTATACAGGGTACGGGGCTACACCTTC. As protein: CASSLYRVRGYTF. The chain employs TRBV7-2 and TRBJ1-2; a possible D gene is TRBD1 (6 bases). V dropped 2 bases and J dropped 8 bases, with 12 bases sitting between them. Germline CDR1 reads SGHTA; CDR2 reads FQGNSA. The CDR3 consists of 13 residues.

The CDR3 loop is CASSSYLGAQETQYF. The CDR3 nucleotides are TGTGCCAGCAGTTCCTATTTGGGGGCCCAAGAGACCCAGTACTTC. The chain is built from TRBV6-5 and TRBJ2-5; D perhaps matches TRBD1 (6 bases). V was trimmed by 4 bases and J by 1 base, leaving 13 bases between them. This CDR3 has 15 amino acids. Germline values: CDR1 MNHEY, CDR2 SVGAGI.

There are a few counts of this clonotype. The CDR3 loop is CASSYTNRPYNEQFF. CDR3 DNA: TGTGCCAGCAGTTACACCAATAGGCCATACAATGAGCAGTTCTTC. V and J are TRBV6-2 or TRBV6-3 and TRBJ2-1; D remains unclear. The V end lost 2 bases, the J end lost 4 bases, and 12 bases lay between the germline ends. The CDR3 extends over 15 amino acids. Germline V gene data show CDR1 as MNHEY and CDR2 as SVGEGT.

V usage is TRBV6-5 and J usage is TRBJ2-1; a possible D gene is TRBD1 (6 bases). Trimming took 7 bases from V and 8 from J, leaving 18 bases between them. CDR3 length equals 14 residues. Looked up from germline, CDR1 is MNHEY and CDR2 is SVGAGI. DNA of the CDR3: TGTGCCAGCAAACAGGGACGGGGTAGGGATGAGCAGTTCTTC. Amino acids: CASKQGRGRDEQFF.

The rearrangement uses TRBV9 and TRBJ2-3, with 9 bases identical to TRBD2. The CDR3 totals 17 residues. Unmatched junction bases numbered 5, after V lost 0 bases and J lost 0 bases. Germline CDR1 reads SGDLS; CDR2 reads YYNGEE. The CDR3 bases are TGTGCCAGCAGCGTAGGGATAGCGGGGGCTAGCACAGATACGCAGTATTTT. Residues: CASSVGIAGASTDTQYF. The variable domain in full, with the rest retrieved from reference TRBV9 and TRBJ2-3, is DSGVTQTPKHLITATGQRVTLRCSPRSGDLSVYWYQQSLDQGLQFLIQYYNGEERAKGNILERFSAQQFPDLHSELNLSSLELGDSALYFCASSVGIAGASTDTQYFGPGTRLTVL.

About this clonotype: The junction differs from germline at one of its ends, possibly a read error. J is TRBJ2-4 and V is TRBV7-9; 8 bases line up with TRBD2. The better agreement between TRBJ2-7 and the DNA end casts doubt on the J call. The germline V gene encodes CDR1 SEHNR and CDR2 FQNEAQ (reference sequence). The CDR3 sequence is 14 residues long. Here the CDR3 reads CASGLSGGLREQYF. The CDR3 region has the DNA TGTGCCAGCGGCTTATCGGGGGGGCTTCGCGAGCAGTACTTC.

This clonotype was observed a few times. V is TRBV20-1 and J is TRBJ1-4; D not resolved. This CDR3 is 13 amino acids long. Deletions cut 2 bases from V and 7 bases from J, with 11 bases between. Germline-derived CDR1 and CDR2 are DFQATT and SNEGSKA (reference sequence). CDR3 sequence: CSARPDSSEKLFF. CDR3 DNA: TGCAGTGCTAGACCCGATTCCAGTGAAAAACTGTTTTTT.

The chain carries TRBV6-5 and TRBJ2-3; D tentatively fits TRBD1 or TRBD2 (5 bases each). The CDR3 extends over 18 amino acids. Germline lookup yields CDR1 MNHEY and CDR2 SVGAGI. Trimming took off 0 bases at V and 0 bases at J, with 16 bases between the two ends. Written as DNA, the CDR3 is TGTGCCAGCAGTTACTCGAGTTTGGGGACCACTAGCACAGATACGCAGTATTTT. Translation gives CASSYSSLGTTSTDTQYF.

CDR3: CASSFALSNQPQHF. For the CDR3, the DNA is TGTGCCAGCAGTTTTGCCCTAAGCAATCAGCCCCAGCATTTT. The chain has TRBV28 and TRBJ1-5; D call uncertain. The germline V and J ends were trimmed by 3 bases and 1 base, with 7 bases remaining between them. The germline V gene encodes CDR1 MDHEN and CDR2 SYDVKM. This CDR3 has 14 residues.

The chain employs TRBV5-1 and TRBJ2-5; D is unresolved. CDR3 length: 13 amino acids. V lost 0 bases to trimming and J lost 5 bases, with 8 bases between them. CDR1 is SGHRS, CDR2 YFSETQ, per germline. The CDR3 loop is CASSLESSETQYF. Written as DNA, the CDR3 is TGCGCCAGCAGCTTGGAATCTTCGGAGACCCAGTACTTC.

The rearrangement joins TRBV5-1 to TRBJ2-3; TRBD2 might be the D (7 bases). The CDR3 totals 15 residues. Germline V CDR1 and CDR2: SGHRS, YFSETQ. Trimming removed 0 bases at V and 4 bases at J, with 12 bases between. CDR3 amino acids: CASSLGGGPPDTQYF. CDR3 DNA sequence: TGCGCCAGCAGCTTGGGGGGGGGCCCCCCAGATACGCAGTATTTT.

The rearrangement joins TRBV18 to TRBJ2-7, with a weak D call TRBD1 (6 bases). Germline V gives CDR1 KGHSH, CDR2 LQKENI. V was shortened by 3 bases and J by 0 bases, with 12 bases between the two germline ends. The CDR3 spans 15 residues. CDR3 sequence reads: CASSPKDRSSYEQYF. For the CDR3, the DNA is TGTGCCAGCTCACCTAAAGACAGGAGCTCCTACGAGCAGTACTTC.

The gene calls are TRBV6-1 and TRBJ1-2; no reliable D call. Per the germline V gene, CDR1 is MNHNS and CDR2 is SASEGT. This CDR3 region has 15 residues. The V end lost 3 bases, the J end lost 0 bases, and 11 bases lay between the germline ends. DNA for the CDR3: TGTGCCAGCAGTGATGGAGGACGGACTAACTATGGCTACACCTTC. It codes for CASSDGGRTNYGYTF.

This clonotype occurred a few times. V is TRBV5-1 and J is TRBJ2-7; 9 nucleotides agree with TRBD2. The CDR3 extends over 18 amino acids. CDR1 and CDR2 (germline): SGHRS, YFSETQ. V shed 8 bases and J 0 bases; nucleotides not matched to a gene: 18. The CDR3 spells CASSPGTSTIILSYEQYF. The CDR3 DNA reads as TGCGCCAGTTCCCCGGGGACTAGCACTATAATTCTCTCCTACGAGCAGTACTTC.

The table lists this clonotype with a few counts. This chain uses TRBV6-6 with TRBJ2-5; 9 positions agree with TRBD1. The J call may be wrong; the DNA end is better matched by TRBJ2-7. This CDR3 is built from 13 residues. CDR1 and CDR2 (germline): MNHNY, SVGAGI (reference sequence). DNA of the CDR3: TGTGCCAGCAGCTGGGACAGGGTCAACGAGCAGTACTTC. Translated: CASSWDRVNEQYF.

The V gene is TRBV4-3, the J gene TRBJ1-2, with D perhaps TRBD1 (5 bases). Trimming cost V 0 bases and J 4 bases, with 18 bases left between them. The CDR3 has 17 residues. CDR1 is LGHNA, CDR2 YSLEER, per germline. The CDR3 DNA reads TGCGCCAGCAGCCAAGATCTGGAGGGGAGTCTCTCCTATGGCTACACCTTC. Encoded protein: CASSQDLEGSLSYGYTF.

V gene TRBV6-2 or TRBV6-3 combines with J gene TRBJ2-6; the D gene is possibly TRBD1 (5 bases). V was pared by 7 bases and J by 0 bases, with 10 bases between. Germline V CDR1 and CDR2: MNHEY, SVGEGT. The CDR3 sequence is 15 residues long. The CDR3 loop is CASNPGHSGANVLTF. CDR3 DNA sequence: TGTGCCAGCAATCCAGGGCACTCTGGGGCCAACGTCCTGACTTTC.

This clonotype was picked up a small number of times. The CDR3 DNA sequence: TGCAGTGGGGGGGGAGGGAGCTCCTACAATGAGCAGTTCTTC. Translated: CSGGGGSSYNEQFF. This sequence joins TRBV20-1 and TRBJ2-1, with TRBD2 matching 7 bases. CDR1 and CDR2 from the germline V gene are DFQATT and SNEGSKA (reference sequence). V was clipped by 7 bases and J by 0 bases; unmatched bases: 6. The CDR3 consists of 14 residues.

This clonotype was seen only a few times. V is TRBV12-3 or TRBV12-4 and J is TRBJ2-4; TRBD1 aligns across 7 bases. The CDR3 totals 13 residues. The J segment lost 8 bases and the V segment lost 5 bases, leaving 6 bases of the junction unmatched. CDR3 DNA sequence: TGTGCCAGCAGTAGAGTAGGGACAGACATTCAGTACTTC. This gives the protein CASSRVGTDIQYF.

V and J are TRBV7-2 and TRBJ1-1; D not resolved. Germline V lookup: CDR1 SGHTA, CDR2 FQGNSA. The CDR3 has 15 residues. V was pared by 5 bases and J by 3 bases, with 16 bases between. The CDR3 nucleotides are TGTGCCAGCAGCCTATCGCCGGGGTCGGACACTGAAGCTTTCTTT. Translating gives CASSLSPGSDTEAFF.

The chain employs TRBV21-1 and TRBJ2-3; TRBD1 is the table's D call and was not checked against the DNA. TRBV21-1 is given as a pseudogene. The CDR3 runs 16 residues. The CDR3 sequence: CASSTPGISSTDTQYF. DNA of the CDR3: TGTGCCAGCAGCACTCCGGGGATATCTAGCACAGATACGCAGTATTTT.

This chain uses TRBV11-3 with TRBJ2-1; D uncertain. Trimming removed 0 bases from V and 5 bases from J, with 11 bases in between. Germline V lookup: CDR1 SGHNT, CDR2 YENEEA. The CDR3 loop spans 15 amino acids. The CDR3 spells CASSLEGAGHNEQFF. The CDR3, as DNA: TGTGCCAGCAGCTTAGAGGGTGCAGGCCACAATGAGCAGTTCTTC.